The 26 T cell receptor beta chains in this list originate from one sample, sequenced in a study of cytomegalovirus exposure and HLA in healthy donors. Primers for the PCR totalled 60 Vbeta and 13 Jbeta. Assay used: immunoSEQ multiplex PCR; TCRdb lists only in-frame clones, some missing. The table shows about 130,000 clones, with 65% to 80% occurring only once. Specimen: PBMCs. These receptors were collected from a middle-aged man in good health and CMV-seronegative.

CDR3 loop: CASSLSGWYTEAFF. CDR3 bases: TGTGCCAGCAGTTTATCGGGCTGGTACACTGAAGCTTTCTTT. This chain uses TRBV27 with TRBJ1-1, with no clear D. Trimming stripped 0 bases from V and 3 bases from J, with 8 bases between. The CDR3 length is 14 residues. Germline CDR1 reads MNHEY; CDR2 reads SMNVEV (reference sequence).

A single count supports this clone. The chain is built from TRBV4-1 and TRBJ1-2; possible D gene TRBD1, 5 bases. Trimming took off 1 base at V and 4 bases at J, with 10 bases between the two ends. The CDR3 has 14 residues. CDR1 and CDR2 from the germline V gene are MGHRA and YSYEKL. This CDR3 is CASSQAAGGYGYTF. The CDR3 DNA is TGCGCCAGCAGCCAAGCGGCGGGGGGCTATGGCTACACCTTC.

The chain joins TRBV7-9 to TRBJ2-2; TRBD1 matches 11 bases. Germline CDR1 is SEHNR and CDR2 is FQNEAQ (reference sequence). The CDR3 contains 16 residues. V shed 4 bases and J 2 bases; nucleotides not matched to a gene: 3. The CDR3 protein is CASSSDRGPNTGELFF. The CDR3 nucleotides read TGTGCCAGCAGCTCGGACAGGGGGCCAAACACCGGGGAGCTGTTTTTT.

The table lists this clone with a count of one. The chain employs TRBV7-8 and TRBJ2-7; TRBD1 is a possible D gene (6 bases). Trimming took 0 bases from V and 6 from J, leaving 18 bases between them. This CDR3 is 16 amino acids long. In germline, CDR1 is SGHVS, CDR2 FQNEAQ. In nucleotides, the CDR3 is TGTGCCAGCAGCTTAGCGATACTCTCTTCAGGGGTCGAGCAGTACTTC. This encodes CASSLAILSSGVEQYF.

V and J are TRBV7-3 and TRBJ2-4, with D possibly TRBD2 on 5 matching bases. The germline V gene encodes CDR1 SGHTA and CDR2 FQGTGA. CDR3 length equals 14 residues. Trimming took 2 bases from V and 8 from J, leaving 13 bases between them. CDR3 coding DNA: TGTGCCAGCAGCTTAGGACTCGACGGAGACATTCAGTACTTC. It encodes CASSLGLDGDIQYF.

This chain joins TRBV5-4 and TRBJ2-4; 9 nucleotides align to TRBD1. With 4 bases clipped from V and 8 bases from J, the junction kept 7 bases outside the gene matches. Germline V CDR1 and CDR2: SGHNT, YYREEE (reference sequence). CDR3 length: 14 amino acids. The CDR3 region has the DNA TGTGCCAGCAGCAGCACGGGACAGGGCCACATTCAGTACTTC. Translated: CASSSTGQGHIQYF.

CDR3 residues: CASSPSGLAVSTDTQYF. The CDR3 bases are TGCGCCAGCAGCCCCAGTGGGCTAGCGGTCAGCACAGATACGCAGTATTTT. The rearrangement links TRBV5-1 to TRBJ2-3, with 7 bases identical to TRBD2. The CDR3 has 17 residues. Trimming took 4 bases from V and 0 from J; bases not matched to a gene: 11. Looked up from germline, CDR1 is SGHRS and CDR2 is YFSETQ.

The chain employs TRBV4-1 and TRBJ1-2; D call uncertain. Per the germline V gene, CDR1 is MGHRA and CDR2 is YSYEKL. V dropped 1 base and J dropped 5 bases, with 17 bases sitting between them. The CDR3 spans 16 residues. For the CDR3, the DNA is TGCGCCAGCAGCCAAGCAAGGCAGGCCGCGGGGTATGGCTACACCTTC. Its translation is CASSQARQAAGYGYTF.

This sequence joins TRBV7-3 and TRBJ2-7, with D unresolved. CDR1 and CDR2 from the germline V gene are SGHTA and FQGTGA. With 0 bases removed from V and 0 bases from J, the gap between germline ends came to 6 bases. The CDR3 contains 14 residues. CDR3 bases: TGTGCCAGCAGCTTAACAATCAGCTCCTACGAGCAGTACTTC. This gives the protein CASSLTISSYEQYF.

This chain links TRBV29-1 with TRBJ2-6, with D tentatively TRBD1 (6 bases). Trimming left V 6 bases short and J 0 bases short, with 9 bases between. The CDR3 runs to 14 residues. Germline assignment: CDR1 SQVTM and CDR2 ANQGSEA. The CDR3 DNA reads TGCAGCGTGACACAGGGCTCTGGGGCCAACGTCCTGACTTTC. Encoded protein: CSVTQGSGANVLTF.

The CDR3 nucleotides read TGTGCCATCAGTGAGCCAGGATCGGAATACACCATATATTTT. Translated: CAISEPGSEYTIYF. V gene TRBV10-3 combines with J gene TRBJ1-3; D gene ambiguous. Germline values: CDR1 ENHRY, CDR2 SYGVKD. CDR3 length: 14 amino acids. V lost 2 bases to trimming and J lost 8 bases, with 13 bases between them.

The V gene is TRBV30, the J gene TRBJ2-7, with a possible D match to TRBD1 (6 bases). Germline assignment: CDR1 GTSNPN and CDR2 SVGIG (reference sequence). V lost 2 bases to trimming and J lost 3 bases, with 14 bases between them. The CDR3 sequence is 14 residues long. CDR3 in DNA: TGTGCCTGGAGTTGGACAGTAGGCCACTACGAGCAGTACTTC. This sequence encodes CAWSWTVGHYEQYF.

There are a few counts of this clone. The V and J genes are TRBV9 and TRBJ1-1, with 9 nucleotides matching TRBD1. Losses at the gene ends were 3 bases for V and 4 bases for J; bases not matched to a gene: 4. From germline, CDR1 is SGDLS and CDR2 YYNGEE. This CDR3 is built from 14 residues. For the CDR3, the DNA is TGTGCCAGCAGCGGACCGGACAGGGGCACTGAAGCTTTCTTT. Its translation: CASSGPDRGTEAFF. The full variable domain, in which reference TRBV9 and TRBJ1-1 provide the parts outside the CDR3, is DSGVTQTPKHLITATGQRVTLRCSPRSGDLSVYWYQQSLDQGLQFLIQYYNGEERAKGNILERFSAQQFPDLHSELNLSSLELGDSALYFCASSGPDRGTEAFFGQGTRLTVV.

The chain recombines TRBV5-1 with TRBJ1-5, with a weak D call TRBD1 (5 bases). The germline V and J ends were trimmed by 5 bases and 3 bases, with 12 bases remaining between them. The CDR3 is made up of 14 amino acids. Germline assignment: CDR1 SGHRS and CDR2 YFSETQ. The CDR3 nucleotides read TGCGCCAGCAGACTCCGGGACTACAATCAGCCCCAGCATTTT. Residues: CASRLRDYNQPQHF.

The chain employs TRBV29-1 and TRBJ2-1; 8 bases fit TRBD1. This CDR3 region has 14 residues. After removal of 4 bases from V and 6 bases from J, the junction contained 8 bases not matched to a gene. Germline lookup yields CDR1 SQVTM and CDR2 ANQGSEA. CDR3 protein: CSVVWTGLPNEQFF. In DNA, the CDR3 is TGCAGCGTTGTGTGGACAGGGTTGCCCAATGAGCAGTTCTTC.

The rearrangement joins TRBV27 to TRBJ2-1; D gene uncertain. Germline V CDR1 and CDR2: MNHEY, SMNVEV (reference sequence). V was pared by 10 bases and J by 3 bases, with 28 bases between. This CDR3 spans 18 amino acids. The CDR3 here is CATLLVAGRPPNYNEQFF. Written as DNA, the CDR3 is TGTGCCACCCTCCTTGTGGCAGGAAGGCCACCGAACTACAATGAGCAGTTCTTC.

This sequence joins TRBV10-3 and TRBJ1-5; no clear D. The ends were cut back, 10 bases at V and 2 bases at J, with 12 bases in the middle. This CDR3 has 13 residues. Germline loops: CDR1 ENHRY, CDR2 SYGVKD. CDR3: CATTREGNQPQHF. Here the CDR3 DNA reads TGTGCCACTACGAGGGAGGGCAATCAGCCCCAGCATTTT.

The rearrangement links TRBV27 to TRBJ2-1, with 9 positions matching TRBD1. CDR1 MNHEY and CDR2 SMNVEV come from the germline V gene (reference sequence). V was clipped by 6 bases and J by 1 base; unmatched bases: 4. The CDR3 contains 15 residues. In DNA form, the CDR3 reads TGTGCCAGCAGGACGGGACAGGGATCCTACAATGAGCAGTTCTTC. Translation: CASRTGQGSYNEQFF.

The J gene is TRBJ2-3, the V gene TRBV11-2; no firm D call. Germline CDR1 and CDR2: SGHAT and FQNNGV. V shed 6 bases and J shed 4 bases, with 8 bases lying between them. The length of the CDR3 is 12 residues. The CDR3 DNA reads TGTGCCAGCAGTAACAATGCAGATACGCAGTATTTT. It specifies CASSNNADTQYF.

The chain recombines TRBV9 with TRBJ2-1; a possible D gene is TRBD2 (5 bases). The CDR3 length is 18 residues. CDR1 SGDLS and CDR2 YYNGEE come from the germline V gene. Trimming removed 0 bases from V and 2 bases from J, with 18 bases in between. The CDR3 sequence: CASSVGGRGSFAYNEQFF. In nucleotides, the CDR3 is TGTGCCAGCAGCGTAGGGGGTAGAGGGAGCTTTGCCTACAATGAGCAGTTCTTC.

The rearrangement joins TRBV10-2 to TRBJ2-7; tentative D call: TRBD2 (6 bases). This CDR3 contains 14 residues. The V gene lost 7 bases and the J gene lost 6 bases, with 19 bases spanning the gap. Germline V gene data show CDR1 as WSHSY and CDR2 as SAAADI. The CDR3 is CASTMEGPKGEQYF. CDR3 bases: TGCGCCAGCACCATGGAGGGCCCCAAGGGCGAGCAGTACTTC.

V usage is TRBV7-8 and J usage is TRBJ1-4; the match to TRBD1 covers 9 bases. V lost 5 bases and J lost 0; bases outside the gene matches: 7. The CDR3 sequence is 17 residues long. Germline V gene lookup returns CDR1 SGHVS and CDR2 FQNEAQ. The CDR3 region is CASSMGQGDATNEKLFF. CDR3 nucleotide sequence: TGTGCCAGCAGCATGGGACAGGGCGATGCAACTAATGAAAAACTGTTTTTT.

V gene TRBV7-6 combines with J gene TRBJ2-5, with D maybe TRBD2 (5 bases). CDR3 length: 15 amino acids. CDR1 is SGHVS, CDR2 FNYEAQ, per germline. The V and J ends lost 0 bases and 3 bases respectively, with 11 bases between them. Written as DNA, the CDR3 is TGTGCCAGCAGCTTAGCGGGAGTCGGGGAAGAGACCCAGTACTTC. This gives the protein CASSLAGVGEETQYF.

V gene TRBV18 combines with J gene TRBJ2-3, with TRBD2 matching over 14 bases. Germline V gene sequence: CDR1 KGHSH, CDR2 LQKENI. The CDR3 extends over 19 amino acids. The J segment lost 2 bases and the V segment lost 4 bases, leaving 11 bases of the junction unmatched. The CDR3 nucleotides read TGTGCCAGCTCACTCACCGGGACTAGCGGGAGAGAACCCACAGATACGCAGTATTTT. Protein product: CASSLTGTSGREPTDTQYF.

V usage is TRBV2 and J usage is TRBJ1-5; TRBD1 aligns across 10 bases. Trimming cost V 4 bases and J 6 bases; bases outside gene matches: 3. The CDR3 loop spans 14 amino acids. CDR1 and CDR2 (germline): SNHLY, FYNNEI. Written as DNA, the CDR3 is TGTGCCAGCAGTGTTGGACAGGGGGTTCAGCCCCAGCATTTT. It is translated as CASSVGQGVQPQHF.

In this sample, this clone turned up a few times. The genes are TRBV12-5 and TRBJ2-1; D may be TRBD2 (6 bases). This CDR3 is built from 16 residues. The germline gives CDR1 LGHNT, CDR2 FRNRAP. The V gene lost 2 bases and the J gene lost 1 base, with 12 bases spanning the gap. CDR3 in DNA: TGTGCTAGTGGTTTGCCACGGGGGATATCCTACAATGAGCAGTTCTTC. Translating it yields CASGLPRGISYNEQFF.